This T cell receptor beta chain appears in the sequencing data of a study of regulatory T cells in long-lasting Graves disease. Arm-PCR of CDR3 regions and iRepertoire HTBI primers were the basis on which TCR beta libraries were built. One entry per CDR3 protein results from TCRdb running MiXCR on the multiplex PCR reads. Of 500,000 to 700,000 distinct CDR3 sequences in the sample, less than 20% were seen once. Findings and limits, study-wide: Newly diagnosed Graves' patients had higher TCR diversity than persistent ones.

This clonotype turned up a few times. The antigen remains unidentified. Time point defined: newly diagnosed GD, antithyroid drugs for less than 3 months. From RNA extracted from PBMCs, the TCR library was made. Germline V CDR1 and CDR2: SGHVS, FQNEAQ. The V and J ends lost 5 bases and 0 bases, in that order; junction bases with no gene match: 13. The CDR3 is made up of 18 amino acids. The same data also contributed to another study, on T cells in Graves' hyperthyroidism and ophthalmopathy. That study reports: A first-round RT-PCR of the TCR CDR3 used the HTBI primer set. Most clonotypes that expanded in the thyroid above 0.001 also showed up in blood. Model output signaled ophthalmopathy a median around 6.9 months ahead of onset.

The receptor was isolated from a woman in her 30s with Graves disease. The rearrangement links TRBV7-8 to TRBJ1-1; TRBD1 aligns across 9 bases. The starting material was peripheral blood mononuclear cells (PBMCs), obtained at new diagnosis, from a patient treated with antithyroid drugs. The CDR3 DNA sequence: TGTGCCAGCAGCCGCGCCGCCGGGACAGGGACACTGAACACTGAAGCTTTCTTT. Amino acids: CASSRAAGTGTLNTEAFF.